This T cell receptor beta chain was retrieved from a study of post-analysis software for immune sequencing data. The CDR3 spans 13 residues. V shed 5 bases and J shed 9 bases, with 13 bases lying between them. Per germline, CDR1 KGHDR and CDR2 SFDVKD. As concerns this clonotype: Its antigen remains unknown.

Tagging with unique molecular identifiers was a feature of the TCR beta cDNA libraries. A population of roughly 0.95 to 10 million T cells gave rise to about half a million cDNA molecules. TCRdb fed the PCR reads into MiXCR, producing one record per CDR3 protein. Seen here are some 890,000 distinct CDR3 sequences, under 70% observed once, and the top ten hold 4.6%. Overall study results and limits: Those samples that were prepared in the same batch co-clustered strongly by F measure. Comparison with controls showed significantly lower normalized Chao1 diversity in multiple sclerosis patients. Roughly 5 TRBV segments, TRBV5-6, TRBV5-1 and TRBV20-1 among them, were found more frequent in patients than controls.

The rearrangement uses TRBV24-1 and TRBJ2-1; tentatively, D is TRBD1 or TRBD2 (5 bases each). The source of this sequence is a girl aged 5 to 17 with multiple sclerosis. Specimen: blood. The CDR3, as DNA: TGTGCCACCAGTGCCTACTATGGGGGTGAGCAGTTCTTC. As protein: CATSAYYGGEQFF.